These T cell receptor beta chains were read from a single sample in a study of shared clonotypes between healthy human individuals. Libraries were prepared by immunoSEQ multiplex PCR; TCRdb keeps only in-frame clonotypes and omits some of them. The sample has over a million clones, roughly 95% seen once. Material: naive CD4+ T cells sorted from blood. Receptor source: a man aged 30-40 years in good health. The CDR3 runs from the conserved cysteine through the conserved F or W. A D gene is named only where the DNA matches it firmly. Size is omitted from some rows. Given values are once, few, many or a class for expanded clones.

>TRBJ1-2|15|TRBV13|.|TRBD1
CASSMGQGSNYGYTF
TGTGCCAGCAGCATGGGACAGGGCTCTAACTATGGCTACACCTTC
>TRBJ2-1|11|TRBV5-4|.|.
CASSFDNEQFF
TGTGCCAGCAGCTTCGACAATGAGCAGTTCTTC
>TRBJ2-7|15|TRBV30|.|TRBD2
CAWAHSGSTSYEQYF
TGTGCCTGGGCCCACAGCGGGAGTACCTCCTACGAGCAGTACTTC
>TRBJ2-7|11|TRBV28|.|.
CASSSNYEQYF
TGTGCCAGCAGTTCCAACTACGAGCAGTACTTC
>TRBJ1-1|11|TRBV25-1|.|.
CASSWVAEAFF
TGTGCCAGCAGTTGGGTCGCTGAAGCTTTCTTT
>TRBJ2-1|13|TRBV5-4|once|.
CASSYPAYNEQFF
TGTGCCAGCAGCTACCCAGCTTACAATGAGCAGTTCTTC
>TRBJ1-5|13|TRBV28|.|.
CASSWRGNQPQHF
TGTGCCAGCAGTTGGCGTGGGAATCAGCCCCAGCATTTT
>TRBJ2-3|16|TRBV5-4|.|TRBD2
CASSSGTSGETDTQYF
TGTGCCAGCAGCAGCGGGACTAGCGGGGAAACAGATACGCAGTATTTT
>TRBJ1-2|8|TRBV20-1|.|.
CSAREAAF
TGCAGTGCTAGAGAGGCCGCCTTC
>TRBJ2-3|17|TRBV7-9|.|.
CASSLAGGSPNTDTQYF
TGTGCCAGCAGCTTAGCGGGGGGATCCCCGAACACAGATACGCAGTATTTT
>TRBJ1-1|14|TRBV5-1|once|.
CASSLDRQNTEAFF
TGCGCCAGCAGCCTAGACAGGCAGAACACTGAAGCTTTCTTT
>TRBJ2-3|15|TRBV6-1|.|.
CASSSFGGSTDTQYF
TGTGCCAGCAGTTCTTTTGGCGGGAGCACAGATACGCAGTATTTT
>TRBJ2-7|14|TRBV28|.|TRBD2
CASDSGRAPYEQYF
TGTGCCAGCGATAGCGGGAGGGCCCCCTACGAGCAGTACTTC
>TRBJ2-7|16|TRBV11-2|.|.
CASSLNRGDSSYEQYF
TGTGCCAGCAGCTTAAATAGGGGCGATTCGTCCTACGAGCAGTACTTC
>TRBJ1-2|14|TRBV9|.|.
CASSVIGQIGGYTF
TGTGCCAGCAGCGTCATTGGACAGATAGGTGGCTACACCTTC
>TRBJ2-7|14|TRBV10-3|.|TRBD2
CAISEYGSGGEQYF
TGTGCCATCAGTGAATATGGGTCGGGAGGCGAGCAGTACTTC
>TRBJ2-3|12|TRBV11-2|.|.
CASSLGGDTQYF
TGTGCCAGCAGCTTAGGCGGGGATACGCAGTATTTT
>TRBJ2-7|12|TRBV10-1|.|.
CASSGSSYEQYF
TGCGCCAGCAGTGGCAGCTCCTACGAGCAGTACTTC